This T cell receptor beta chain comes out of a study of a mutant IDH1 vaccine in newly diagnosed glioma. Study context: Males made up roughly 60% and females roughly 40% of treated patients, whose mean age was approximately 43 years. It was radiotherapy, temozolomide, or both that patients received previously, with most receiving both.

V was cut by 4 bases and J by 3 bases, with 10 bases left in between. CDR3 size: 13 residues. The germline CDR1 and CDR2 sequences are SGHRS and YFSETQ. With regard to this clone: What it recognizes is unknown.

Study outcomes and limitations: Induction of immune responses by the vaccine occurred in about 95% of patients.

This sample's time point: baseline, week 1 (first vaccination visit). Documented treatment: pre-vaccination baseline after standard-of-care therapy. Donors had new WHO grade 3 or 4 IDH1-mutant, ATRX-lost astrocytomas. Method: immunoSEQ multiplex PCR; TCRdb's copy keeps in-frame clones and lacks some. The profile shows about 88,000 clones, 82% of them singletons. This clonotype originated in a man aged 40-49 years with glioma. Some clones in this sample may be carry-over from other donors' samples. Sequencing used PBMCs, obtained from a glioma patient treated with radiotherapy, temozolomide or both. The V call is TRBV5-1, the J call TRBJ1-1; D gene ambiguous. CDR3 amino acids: CASSPDWDTEAFF. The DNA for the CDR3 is TGCGCCAGCAGCCCCGATTGGGACACTGAAGCTTTCTTT.